Following are 14 T cell receptor beta chains from one sample sequenced in a study of blood T cell repertoires in COVID-19. TCRdb keeps only in-frame clones here, not all; method: immunoSEQ multiplex PCR. This table holds roughly 140,000 clones, about four fifths found once. Sequenced input: peripheral blood. These receptors were obtained from a man aged 70 or older who had recovered from COVID-19.

CDR3 DNA: TGTGCCAGCAGTTCTAGCGGGACCGGGACAGATACGCAGTATTTT. It encodes CASSSSGTGTDTQYF. This chain uses TRBV7-2 with TRBJ2-3, with 9 bases that match TRBD2. Trimming removed 6 bases from V and 3 bases from J; junction bases left unmatched: 7. Germline values: CDR1 SGHTA, CDR2 FQGNSA. The CDR3 is made up of 15 amino acids. The complete variable domain, with remaining parts taken from reference TRBV7-2 and TRBJ2-3, reads GAGVSQSPSNKVTEKGKDVELRCDPISGHTALYWYRQSLGQGLEFLIYFQGNSAPDKSGLPSDRFSAERTGGSVSTLTIQRTQQEDSAVYLCASSSSGTGTDTQYFGPGTRLTVL.

This chain uses TRBV6-1 with TRBJ2-3, with TRBD2 identical over 10 bases. Germline CDR1 is MNHNS and CDR2 is SASEGT. The CDR3 covers 17 residues. V gave up 2 bases and J gave up 4 bases; unmatched junction bases: 9. The DNA of the CDR3 is TGTGCCAGCAGTGAACTTACAGCGGGAGGGCCAGCAGATACGCAGTATTTT. Translation gives CASSELTAGGPADTQYF.

The J gene is TRBJ2-3, the V gene TRBV27; D may be TRBD1 (6 bases). Trimming pared 7 bases from V and 4 bases from J, leaving 12 bases between. The CDR3 totals 13 residues. Germline V CDR1 and CDR2: MNHEY, SMNVEV (reference sequence). DNA of the CDR3: TGTGCCAGCAAGACAGGAGCCCCAGATACGCAGTATTTT. This encodes CASKTGAPDTQYF.

This rearrangement joins TRBV10-3 to TRBJ2-7, with D perhaps TRBD1 (6 bases). This CDR3 comprises 12 residues. Trimming removed 10 bases from V and 5 bases from J, with 15 bases in between. The germline V gene encodes CDR1 ENHRY and CDR2 SYGVKD. CDR3 protein: CATYQGRDEQYF. DNA for the CDR3: TGTGCCACCTACCAGGGGCGCGACGAGCAGTACTTC.

This sequence joins TRBV5-1 and TRBJ2-2, with TRBD2 identical over 8 bases. The CDR3 totals 15 residues. The germline CDR1 and CDR2 sequences are SGHRS and YFSETQ. The ends lost 7 bases at V and 2 bases at J; junction bases unmatched: 7. CDR3 DNA: TGCGCCAGCCGTCTGGCGGGAGGCAACACCGGGGAGCTGTTTTTT. As protein: CASRLAGGNTGELFF.

This chain uses TRBV19 with TRBJ2-3, with 9 bases fitting TRBD2. V lost 5 bases, J lost 5 bases, and 11 bases stayed unmatched. The CDR3 sequence is 16 residues long. The germline V gene has CDR1 LNHDA and CDR2 SQIVND (reference sequence). The CDR3 DNA reads TGTGCCAGTAGTTCCCGACTAGCGGTTGCCGGAGATACGCAGTATTTT. This sequence encodes CASSSRLAVAGDTQYF.

V is TRBV10-3 and J is TRBJ2-1; no clear D gene. CDR3 length: 16 residues. V was shortened by 2 bases and J by 1 base, with 12 bases between the two germline ends. Germline V lookup: CDR1 ENHRY, CDR2 SYGVKD. DNA for the CDR3: TGTGCCATCAGTGAGCTCCCCCCTAGTTCCTACAATGAGCAGTTCTTC. Translating gives CAISELPPSSYNEQFF.

V is TRBV14 and J is TRBJ1-2; a possible D gene is TRBD1 (5 bases). Germline V gives CDR1 SGHDN, CDR2 FVKESK. Trimming cost V 2 bases and J 2 bases, with 6 bases left between them. The CDR3 sequence is 13 residues long. The CDR3 reads CASSQPGNYGYTF. CDR3 coding DNA: TGTGCCAGCAGCCAACCAGGGAACTATGGCTACACCTTC.

The rearrangement uses TRBV6-2 or TRBV6-3 and TRBJ2-2, with a weak D call TRBD1 (5 bases). Germline loops: CDR1 MNHEY, CDR2 SVGEGT. The CDR3 is 16 residues long. V lost 4 bases to trimming and J lost 7 bases, with 19 bases between them. This CDR3 is CASSSAAGSSGGELFF. In DNA form, the CDR3 reads TGTGCCAGCAGTTCAGCCGCAGGGTCAAGTGGCGGGGAGCTGTTTTTT.

This rearrangement joins TRBV27 to TRBJ2-4; D is perhaps TRBD2 (6 bases). CDR3 length: 15 residues. The V and J ends lost 4 bases and 0 bases respectively, with 10 bases between them. The germline V gene has CDR1 MNHEY and CDR2 SMNVEV (reference sequence). The CDR3 region has the DNA TGTGCCAGCAGTTCGGGGGAACTAGCCAAAAACATTCAGTACTTC. Its protein is CASSSGELAKNIQYF.

The chain combines TRBV6-2 or TRBV6-3 with TRBJ2-2; TRBD2 is a possible D gene (6 bases). The V end was cut by 4 bases, the J end by 7 bases, with 13 bases between. The CDR3 is made up of 14 amino acids. Germline V gene lookup returns CDR1 MNHEY and CDR2 SVGEGT. The CDR3 spells CASSSRTKGGELFF. Written as DNA, the CDR3 is TGTGCCAGCAGTTCCAGGACTAAGGGCGGGGAGCTGTTTTTT.

The chain has TRBV19 and TRBJ1-6; D remains unclear. Per germline, CDR1 LNHDA and CDR2 SQIVND (reference sequence). V was pared by 6 bases and J by 5 bases, with 8 bases between. There are 13 residues in the CDR3. Here the CDR3 DNA reads TGTGCCAGTAGGGGCGAAGATAATTCACCCCTCCACTTT. Its translation is CASRGEDNSPLHF.

This clone was picked up a small number of times. The CDR3 is CASSLLDKPYEQYF. DNA for the CDR3: TGTGCCAGCAGCTTACTGGACAAACCCTACGAGCAGTACTTC. The chain combines TRBV7-6 with TRBJ2-7; TRBD1 is a possible D gene (5 bases). CDR1 and CDR2 (germline): SGHVS, FNYEAQ. Trimming cost V 2 bases and J 2 bases, with 10 bases left between them. The CDR3 covers 14 residues.

V and J are TRBV9 and TRBJ2-1, with 10 bases fitting TRBD2. The CDR3 loop spans 15 amino acids. The trim removed 7 bases at V and 5 bases at J, leaving 9 bases unmatched. The V gene's germline CDR1 is SGDLS and CDR2 YYNGEE. The CDR3 reads CASGGLAGVDNEQFF. The CDR3, as DNA: TGTGCCAGCGGCGGGCTAGCGGGAGTGGACAATGAGCAGTTCTTC. The variable domain in full, completed from reference TRBV9 and TRBJ2-1, reads DSGVTQTPKHLITATGQRVTLRCSPRSGDLSVYWYQQSLDQGLQFLIQYYNGEERAKGNILERFSAQQFPDLHSELNLSSLELGDSALYFCASGGLAGVDNEQFFGPGTRLTVL.